The present entry profiles one T cell receptor (beta chain) with its context. The sample is drawn from a study of memory CD4+ T cells and cytomegalovirus serostatus. Germline V gene lookup returns CDR1 SNHLY and CDR2 FYNNEI. Trimming removed 2 bases from V and 5 bases from J, with 15 bases in between. The CDR3 totals 15 residues. Single viable CD3+CD4+CD8-CD45RO+ cells were sorted as the memory CD4+ T cells. Positive selection with CD4 microbeads enriched total CD4+ T cells. The method was immunoSEQ multiplex PCR; TCRdb's version includes in-frame clones alone and lacks a portion of them. The sample includes about 75,000 clones, around 80% of them seen just once.

The sequenced material came from memory CD4+ T cells from blood. The TCR originated in an adult in good health and CMV-seropositive. The genes are TRBV2 and TRBJ1-2; tentatively, D is TRBD1 (6 bases). CDR3 DNA: TGTGCCAGCAGTGAACGTCCGGGGGCAGGTTATGGCTACACCTTC. It encodes CASSERPGAGYGYTF.